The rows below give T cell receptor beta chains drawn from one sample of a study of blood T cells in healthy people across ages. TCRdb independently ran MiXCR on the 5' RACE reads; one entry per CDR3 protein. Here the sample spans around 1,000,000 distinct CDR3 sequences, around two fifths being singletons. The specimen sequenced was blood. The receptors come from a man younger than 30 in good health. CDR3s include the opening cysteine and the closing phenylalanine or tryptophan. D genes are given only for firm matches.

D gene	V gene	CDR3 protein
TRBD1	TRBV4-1	CASSQVTGGETEAFF
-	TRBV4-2	CASSRPSGVSPNEQFF
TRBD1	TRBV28	CASSSPTGSGPYGYTF
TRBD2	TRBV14	CASSQWTSGDYNEQFF
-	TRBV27	CASSLRESRPQHF
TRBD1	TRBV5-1	CVSSVTGGTEAFF
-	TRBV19	CASSILEAHTGELFF
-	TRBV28	CASSLLMTSTEAFF
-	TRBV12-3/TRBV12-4	CASTLSGNEQFF
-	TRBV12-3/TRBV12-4	CASSFGGADNSPLHF
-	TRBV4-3	CASSQDEKRSYGYTF
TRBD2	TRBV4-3	CASSRQFLAVNTDTQYF
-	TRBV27	CASRKTGNYGYTF
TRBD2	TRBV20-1	CSTQLAGDQDTQYF
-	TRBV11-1	CASSLEGADTGELFF
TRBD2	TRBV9	CASSVGLAGDQETQYF
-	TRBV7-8	CASSLAVSYETAKNQPQHF
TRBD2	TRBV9	CASSSPRTSGSYNEQYF
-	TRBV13	CASSPTGRSYEQYF
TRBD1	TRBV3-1	CASTDRDSSTDTQYF
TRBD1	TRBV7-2	CASSRGGQRNQPQHF
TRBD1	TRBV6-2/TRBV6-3	CASSTRTGGYGYTF
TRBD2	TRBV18	CASSPPRGGQRDEQYF
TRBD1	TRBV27	CASSPDRGGYNSPLHF
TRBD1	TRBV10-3	CAISEPGQGPMGTEAFF
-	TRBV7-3	CASSLGHGAGELFF
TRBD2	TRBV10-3	CAMGGTHTGELFF
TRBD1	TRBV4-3	CASSLDRERYEQYF
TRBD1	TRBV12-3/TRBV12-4	CASSCDRGSYEQYF
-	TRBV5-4	CASSLGGVSGSNNYGYTF
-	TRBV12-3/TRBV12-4	CVSSYGQTGEKLFF
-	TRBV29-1	CSVVGRYAGAQYF
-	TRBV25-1	CASSEFFGAQGPYGYTF
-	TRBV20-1	CSARSQQGTEKLFF
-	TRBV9	CASSGAGQYF
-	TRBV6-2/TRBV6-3	CASSYGASRYNEQYF
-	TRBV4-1	CASSPTLDPDNEQFF
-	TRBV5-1	CASSLDSSTSTF
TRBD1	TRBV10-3	CAITTGGVGHTDTQYF
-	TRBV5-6	CASSGTYNEQFF
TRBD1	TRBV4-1	CASSQLQRQGAYGHTF
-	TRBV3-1	CASSQDGGGYGYTF